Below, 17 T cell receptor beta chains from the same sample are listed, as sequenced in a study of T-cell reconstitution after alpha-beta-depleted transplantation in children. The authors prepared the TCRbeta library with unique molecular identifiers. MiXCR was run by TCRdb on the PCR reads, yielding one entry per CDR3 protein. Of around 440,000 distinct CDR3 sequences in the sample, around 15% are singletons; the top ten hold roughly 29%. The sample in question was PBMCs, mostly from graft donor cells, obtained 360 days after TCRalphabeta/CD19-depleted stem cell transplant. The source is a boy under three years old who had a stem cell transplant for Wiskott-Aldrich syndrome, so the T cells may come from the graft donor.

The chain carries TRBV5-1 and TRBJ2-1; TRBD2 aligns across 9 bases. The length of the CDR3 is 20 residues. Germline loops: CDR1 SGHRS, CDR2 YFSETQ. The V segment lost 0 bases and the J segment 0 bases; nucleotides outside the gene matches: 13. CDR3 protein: CASSLAKASGEQSSYNEQFF. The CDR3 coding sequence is TGCGCCAGCAGCTTGGCCAAGGCTAGCGGGGAGCAGAGCTCCTACAATGAGCAGTTCTTC.

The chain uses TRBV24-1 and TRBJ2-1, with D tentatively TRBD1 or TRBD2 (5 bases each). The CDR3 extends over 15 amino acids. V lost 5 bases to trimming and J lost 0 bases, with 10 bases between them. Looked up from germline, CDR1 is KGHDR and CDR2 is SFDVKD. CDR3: CATSGGRSSYNEQFF. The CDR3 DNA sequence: TGTGCCACCAGTGGGGGACGGAGCTCCTACAATGAGCAGTTCTTC.

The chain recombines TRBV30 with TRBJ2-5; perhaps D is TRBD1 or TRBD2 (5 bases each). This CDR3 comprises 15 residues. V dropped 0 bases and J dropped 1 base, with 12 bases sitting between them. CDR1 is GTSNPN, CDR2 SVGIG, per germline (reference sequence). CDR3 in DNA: TGTGCCTGGAGTGTGGGACGTGACTTCCAAGAGACCCAGTACTTC. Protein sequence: CAWSVGRDFQETQYF.

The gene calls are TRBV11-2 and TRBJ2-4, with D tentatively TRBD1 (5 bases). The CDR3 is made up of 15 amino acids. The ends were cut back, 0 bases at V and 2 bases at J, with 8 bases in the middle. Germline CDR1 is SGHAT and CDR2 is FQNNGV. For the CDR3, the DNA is TGTGCCAGCAGCTTAGATGGACACCCCAAAAACATTCAGTACTTC. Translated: CASSLDGHPKNIQYF.

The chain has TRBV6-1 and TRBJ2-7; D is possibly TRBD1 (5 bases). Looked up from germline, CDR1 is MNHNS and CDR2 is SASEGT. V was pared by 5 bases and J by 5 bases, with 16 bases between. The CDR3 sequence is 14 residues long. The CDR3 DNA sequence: TGTGCCAGCAGTCCTCAGGGAAGTCAGAACGAGCAGTACTTC. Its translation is CASSPQGSQNEQYF.

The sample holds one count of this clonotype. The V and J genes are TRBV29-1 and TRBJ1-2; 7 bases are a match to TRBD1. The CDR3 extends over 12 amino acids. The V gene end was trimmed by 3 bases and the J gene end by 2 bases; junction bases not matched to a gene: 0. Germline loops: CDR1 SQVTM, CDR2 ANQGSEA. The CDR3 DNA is TGCAGCGTTGAGGACAGGAACTATGGCTACACCTTC. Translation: CSVEDRNYGYTF.

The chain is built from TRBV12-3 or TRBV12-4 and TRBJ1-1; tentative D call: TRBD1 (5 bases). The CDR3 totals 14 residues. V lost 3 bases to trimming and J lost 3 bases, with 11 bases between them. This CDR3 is CASSFRGGDTEAFF. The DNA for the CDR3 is TGTGCCAGCAGTTTTAGGGGAGGGGACACTGAAGCTTTCTTT.

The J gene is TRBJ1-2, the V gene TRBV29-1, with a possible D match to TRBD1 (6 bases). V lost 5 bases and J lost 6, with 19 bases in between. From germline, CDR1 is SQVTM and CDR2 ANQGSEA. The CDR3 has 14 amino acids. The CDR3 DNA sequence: TGCAGCGTTTCCACGGCCTCAGGGGCCGATGGCTACACCTTC. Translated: CSVSTASGADGYTF.

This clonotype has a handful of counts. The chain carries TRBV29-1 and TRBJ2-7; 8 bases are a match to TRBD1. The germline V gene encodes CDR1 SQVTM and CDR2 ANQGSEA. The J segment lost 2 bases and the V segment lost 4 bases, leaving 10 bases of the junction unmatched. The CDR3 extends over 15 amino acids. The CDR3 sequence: CSVGLGRGRAYEQYF. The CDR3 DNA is TGCAGCGTTGGGTTGGGCAGGGGGCGCGCCTACGAGCAGTACTTC.

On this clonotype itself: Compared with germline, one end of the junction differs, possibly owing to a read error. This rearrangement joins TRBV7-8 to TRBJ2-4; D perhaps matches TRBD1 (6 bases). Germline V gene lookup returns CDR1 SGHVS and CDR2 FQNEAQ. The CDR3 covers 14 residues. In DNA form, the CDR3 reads TGTGCCTGCAGCTTAGCGCTGGGGGCACACATTCAGTACTTC. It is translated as CACSLALGAHIQYF.

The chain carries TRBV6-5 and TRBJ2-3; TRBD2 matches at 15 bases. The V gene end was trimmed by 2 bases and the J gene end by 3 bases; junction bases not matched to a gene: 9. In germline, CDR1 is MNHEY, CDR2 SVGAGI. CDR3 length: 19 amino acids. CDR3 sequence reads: CASSYPGTSGRRETDTQYF. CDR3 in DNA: TGTGCCAGCAGTTACCCCGGGACTAGCGGGAGGAGGGAGACAGATACGCAGTATTTT.

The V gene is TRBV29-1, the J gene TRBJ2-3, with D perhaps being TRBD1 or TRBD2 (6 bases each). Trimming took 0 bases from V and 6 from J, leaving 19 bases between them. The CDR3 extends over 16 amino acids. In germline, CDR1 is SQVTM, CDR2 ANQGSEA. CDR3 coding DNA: TGCAGCGTTGAAGATTTCGGGGGCGCCTGGTTGGATACGCAGTATTTT. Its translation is CSVEDFGGAWLDTQYF.

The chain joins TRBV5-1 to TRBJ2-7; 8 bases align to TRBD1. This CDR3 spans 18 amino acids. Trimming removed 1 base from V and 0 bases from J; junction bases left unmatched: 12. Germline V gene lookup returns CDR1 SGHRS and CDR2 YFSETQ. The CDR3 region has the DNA TGCGCCAGCAGCTTGTGGGCAGGGGGCACCACCGACTCCTACGAGCAGTACTTC. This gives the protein CASSLWAGGTTDSYEQYF.

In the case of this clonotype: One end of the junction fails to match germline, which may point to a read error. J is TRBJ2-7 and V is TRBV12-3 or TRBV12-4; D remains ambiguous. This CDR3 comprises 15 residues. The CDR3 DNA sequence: TGTGCCAGCAGTTTAGGCAGGCCAAGCTCCTACAAGCAGTACTTC. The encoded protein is CASSLGRPSSYKQYF.

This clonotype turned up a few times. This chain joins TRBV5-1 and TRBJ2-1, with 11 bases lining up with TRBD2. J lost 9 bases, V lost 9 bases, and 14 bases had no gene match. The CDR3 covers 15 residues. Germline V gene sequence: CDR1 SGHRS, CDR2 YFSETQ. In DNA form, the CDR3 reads TGCGCCACCTCCGTCGGGACTAGCGGATTGGTTGAGCAGTTCTTC. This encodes CATSVGTSGLVEQFF.

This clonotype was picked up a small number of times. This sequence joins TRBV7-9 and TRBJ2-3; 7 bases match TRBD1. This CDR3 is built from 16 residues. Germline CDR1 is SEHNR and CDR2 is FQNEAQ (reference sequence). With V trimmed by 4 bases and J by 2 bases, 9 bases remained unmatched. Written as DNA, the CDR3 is TGTGCCAGCAGCTCGCCGACAGGGAAGACCACAGATACGCAGTATTTT. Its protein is CASSSPTGKTTDTQYF.

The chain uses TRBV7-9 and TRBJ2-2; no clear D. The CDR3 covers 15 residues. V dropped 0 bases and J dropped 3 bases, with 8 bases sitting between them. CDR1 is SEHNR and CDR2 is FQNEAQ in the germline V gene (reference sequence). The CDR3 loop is CASSLANIYTGELFF. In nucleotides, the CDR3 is TGTGCCAGCAGCTTAGCAAACATATACACCGGGGAGCTGTTTTTT.